This T cell receptor (beta chain) was captured in a study of PD-L1 blockade in urothelial cancer (dated by TCRdb to about 2017). General notes on the study: Therapy was started at some point between 2013 and 2015 for all patients, and atezolizumab 1,200 mg was administered intravenously every 3 weeks. In the same patients, pretreatment tumors underwent whole exome sequencing and RNA sequencing in addition to TCR sequencing. Pretreatment blood TCR-seq was available for under 35 patients, at least one posttreatment blood collection was obtained for 24 patients, and tumor TCR-seq was available for 24 patients. Durable clinical benefit was defined as progression-free survival longer than 6 months, and TCR features were also tested against progression-free and overall survival. The study was an exploratory multi-omic analysis of somatic, immune and clinical correlates of response to PD-L1 blockade with atezolizumab in urothelial cancer. About 85% of the roughly 29 patients were males with bladder-origin urothelial cancer, and about 65% of the roughly 29 reported a prior smoking history. TCR sequencing covered pretreatment tumor samples and matched, serially collected peripheral blood taken before and after atezolizumab treatment. Blood samples gave a median of 141,255 T cells and roughly 83,000 unique TCRs, with a median clonality of 0.080. An ECOG performance status of 0 or 1 was recorded for the patients, and 0 to 3 prior chemotherapy regimens had been received by the patients. Blood samples were analyzed 3 weeks after the start of treatment (second dose) and 6 weeks after the start of treatment. Durable clinical benefit was achieved by nine patients and was not achieved by 20 patients.

To estimate absolute template abundance from read counts, synthetic TCR analog templates were spiked into each PCR. The immunoSEQ assay used bias-controlled V and J gene primers to amplify TCRbeta CDR3 regions from genomic DNA. Rearranged TCRbeta segments were sequenced at approximately 20X coverage. The published analysis was carried out like this. Clustering was used to correct sequencing errors, and CDR3s were annotated against IMGT so that V, D and J genes could be assigned. Downstream analyses used only productive TCRbeta rearrangements, leaving out any out-of-frame or stop-codon sequences. Clonality was computed as one minus Shannon entropy normalized by the log of the number of unique productive sequences. Fisher's exact test with Benjamini-Hochberg correction, at a threshold of adjusted p below 0.01, was used to find clones that differed between time points or between blood and tumor. In its TCRdb copy, this immuneACCESS table keeps in-frame sequences only and misses some clones. Where compared with another copy, unresolved V genes explain less than half of these, and the others have no known cause. V and J calls and clone size are as listed in that table; D and trimming were resolved from the DNA. The sample yields tens of thousands of clones; 91% were counted once. The ten largest clones represent over 9% of the sample.

From V the trimming removes 4 bases and from J it removes 5 bases, while the gene matches leave 10 bases of the junction unaccounted for. The germline V gene sets CDR1 to SGHTS and CDR2 to YDEGEE. Measured from the cysteine to the phenylalanine, the CDR3 is 15 residues long. Here the CDR3 DNA is all that survives: 45 bases in frame from base 1. According to the study, the label for this sample's time point signals: peripheral blood 6 weeks after treatment start. The cohort included about 29 patients with locally advanced or metastatic urothelial carcinoma who were treated at Memorial Sloan Kettering on a trial protocol. Peripheral blood mononuclear cells were collected pretreatment and during treatment, with between 1 and 8 total time points per patient. The Qiagen DNeasy Blood extraction kit was used to purify genomic DNA from total PBMCs and from tumor samples. PBMCs were collected pretreatment and during treatment and were isolated and stored as previously described.

About this clone: The antigen it recognizes is unknown. Per-base quality was not reported, and no clone a single base away is much larger than it.

Findings and caveats that apply to the study as a whole: Because the sample size was small (n of about 29) and many of the analyses were exploratory, the results are meant to be hypothesis-generating. A pretreatment peripheral blood TCR clonality below the median was linked to improved progression-free and overall survival. At 3 weeks after the start of treatment, tumor-associated TCR clones in peripheral blood had expanded more in patients with durable benefit (n ≈ 22, p = 0.022).

The sample consisted of PBMCs, taken around atezolizumab (anti-PD-L1) treatment. The rearranged segments are TRBV5-8 and TRBJ1-2, with 8 middle bases fitting TRBD1. This TCR was recovered from an older woman with urothelial cancer. The DNA reads TGTGCCAGCAGCCAAGGACAGGGAAGAGGGTATGGCTACACCTTC. Its protein product is CASSQGQGRGYGYTF.